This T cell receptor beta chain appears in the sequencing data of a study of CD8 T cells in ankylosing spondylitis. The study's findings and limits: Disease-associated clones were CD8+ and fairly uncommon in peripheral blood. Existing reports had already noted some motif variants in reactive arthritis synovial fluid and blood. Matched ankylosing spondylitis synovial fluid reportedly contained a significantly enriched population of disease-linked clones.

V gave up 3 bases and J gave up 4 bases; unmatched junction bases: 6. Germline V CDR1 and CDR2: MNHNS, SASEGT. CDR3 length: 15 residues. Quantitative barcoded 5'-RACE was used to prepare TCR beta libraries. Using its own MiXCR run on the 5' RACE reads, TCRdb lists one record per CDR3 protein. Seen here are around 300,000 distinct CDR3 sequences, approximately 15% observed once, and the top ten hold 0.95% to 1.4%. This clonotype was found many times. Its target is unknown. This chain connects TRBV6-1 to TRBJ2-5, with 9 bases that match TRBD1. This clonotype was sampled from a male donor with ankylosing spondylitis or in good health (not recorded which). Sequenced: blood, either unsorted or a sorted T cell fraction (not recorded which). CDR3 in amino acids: CASSDRDRVSETQYF. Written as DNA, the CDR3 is TGTGCCAGCAGTGACCGGGACAGGGTATCAGAGACCCAGTACTTC.